Listed here are 20 T cell receptor beta chains from one sample, sequenced in a study of beta chain features in type 1 diabetes. As every portion of the isolated RNA was reverse transcribed, the sequencing read expressed TCRB transcripts. Using immunoSEQ multiplex PCR, the repertoire was profiled, and TCRdb retains in-frame clones only, with some absent. This sample has over 15,000 clones, with roughly 44% found just once. The sample was stem cell memory CD4+ T cells from blood. These receptors were collected from a middle-aged woman in good health.

The J gene is TRBJ2-7, the V gene TRBV9, with 8 bases fitting TRBD1. Trimming removed 0 bases from V and 4 bases from J; junction bases left unmatched: 12. The germline CDR1 and CDR2 sequences are SGDLS and YYNGEE. This CDR3 contains 17 residues. CDR3 bases: TGTGCCAGCAGCGTAGCTGGCGGGCCAGGGGGCCTTTACGAGCAGTACTTC. This codes for CASSVAGGPGGLYEQYF.

This clone was counted a few times. The J gene is TRBJ2-1, the V gene TRBV29-1; D is possibly TRBD2 (5 bases). Trimming left V 4 bases short and J 0 bases short, with 22 bases between. CDR1 is SQVTM and CDR2 is ANQGSEA in the germline V gene. CDR3 length: 18 residues. The CDR3 DNA is TGCAGCGTTGGCCTATCCTTCGAGGGCGCGCGCTCCTACAATGAGCAGTTCTTC. Translated: CSVGLSFEGARSYNEQFF.

The J gene is TRBJ2-3, the V gene TRBV6-6; 8 nucleotides align to TRBD2. The CDR3 consists of 15 residues. Germline V CDR1 and CDR2: MNHNY, SVGAGI (reference sequence). J gave up 1 base and V 10 bases, and 10 bases lay outside the gene matches. The CDR3 coding sequence is TGTGCCACCTCCGGGGGGGCCGGCGGCACAGATACGCAGTATTTT. It encodes CATSGGAGGTDTQYF.

The chain is built from TRBV4-1 and TRBJ2-5; TRBD1 aligns across 9 bases. The J call may be mistaken, given a closer DNA end match to TRBJ2-7. Germline values: CDR1 MGHRA, CDR2 YSYEKL. The CDR3 loop spans 15 amino acids. The CDR3 here is CASSSDSGTGYEQYF. Here the CDR3 DNA reads TGCGCCAGCAGCTCGGACTCCGGGACAGGGTACGAGCAGTACTTC.

This clone was counted a few times. V gene TRBV7-9 combines with J gene TRBJ2-7; 9 nucleotides match TRBD1. Germline V gene sequence: CDR1 SEHNR, CDR2 FQNEAQ (reference sequence). The CDR3 is 14 amino acids. Trimming at V came to 10 bases and at J to 6 bases, leaving 13 bases not matched to a gene. The CDR3 loop reads CAITPRDRVSEQYF. Here the CDR3 DNA reads TGTGCCATCACACCCCGGGACAGGGTAAGCGAGCAGTACTTC.

In this sample, this clone turned up a few times. This sample also contains other DNA sequences that code for the same CDR3. The V call is TRBV6-6, the J call TRBJ1-5; 8 bases map to TRBD1. V shed 2 bases, J shed 2 bases, and the junction held 5 bases outside the gene matches. Germline CDR1 and CDR2: MNHNY and SVGAGI (reference sequence). This CDR3 has 16 amino acids. The CDR3 bases are TGTGCCAGCAGTTACAGGACAGGGTACGGCAATCAGCCCCAGCATTTT. This translates into CASSYRTGYGNQPQHF.

The V gene is TRBV6-5, the J gene TRBJ2-7; 7 bases fit TRBD2. There are 14 residues in the CDR3. J gave up 3 bases and V 0 bases, and 2 bases lay outside the gene matches. Germline loops: CDR1 MNHEY, CDR2 SVGAGI. The CDR3 spells CASSYSGGGYEQYF. The DNA of the CDR3 is TGTGCCAGCAGTTACTCAGGCGGGGGCTACGAGCAGTACTTC.

The chain couples TRBV6-5 to TRBJ2-3; TRBD2 might be the D (5 bases). The CDR3 is 13 amino acids. CDR1 MNHEY and CDR2 SVGAGI come from the germline V gene. The germline V and J ends were trimmed by 5 bases and 4 bases, with 10 bases remaining between them. The CDR3 nucleotides read TGTGCCAGCAGTCGAGGGTTCTCAGATACGCAGTATTTT. It is translated as CASSRGFSDTQYF.

V is TRBV19 and J is TRBJ2-1; D is possibly TRBD1 (6 bases). Germline CDR1 LNHDA, CDR2 SQIVND (reference sequence). V was cut by 3 bases and J by 4 bases, with 13 bases left in between. The CDR3 contains 15 residues. CDR3 in amino acids: CASSIWPGDYNEQFF. The CDR3 DNA reads as TGTGCCAGTAGTATTTGGCCAGGGGATTACAATGAGCAGTTCTTC.

This chain joins TRBV6-1 and TRBJ1-1, with no clear D. CDR1 is MNHNS, CDR2 SASEGT, per germline. The V end lost 6 bases, the J end lost 4 bases, and 12 bases lay between the germline ends. The CDR3 extends over 13 amino acids. The CDR3, as DNA: TGTGCCAGCAGGGAGGCCTTTGGCACTGAAGCTTTCTTT. Translation gives CASREAFGTEAFF.

The rearrangement uses TRBV11-2 and TRBJ2-3; D is possibly TRBD2 (7 bases). There are 17 residues in the CDR3. V lost 5 bases to trimming and J lost 6 bases, with 24 bases between them. Germline values: CDR1 SGHAT, CDR2 FQNNGV. CDR3 in amino acids: CASSSRLVGGPKDTQYF. The CDR3 coding sequence is TGTGCCAGCAGCAGCCGACTAGTCGGGGGGCCCAAGGATACGCAGTATTTT.

As DNA, the CDR3 is TGTGCCAGCACCCCTGGACTGGCCTATGGCTACACCTTC. It encodes CASTPGLAYGYTF. This chain joins TRBV7-2 and TRBJ1-2, with unresolved D. V lost 7 bases and J 4 bases, leaving 13 bases between the germline ends. The V gene's germline CDR1 is SGHTA and CDR2 FQGNSA. The CDR3 has 13 residues.

This chain links TRBV7-2 with TRBJ2-3, with D perhaps matching TRBD2 (6 bases). Germline CDR1 reads SGHTA; CDR2 reads FQGNSA. The CDR3 spans 18 residues. V lost 4 bases and J 1 base, leaving 21 bases between the germline ends. The CDR3 loop is CASSSPTTVADRTDTQYF. CDR3 nucleotide sequence: TGTGCCAGCAGCTCCCCGACGACGGTAGCGGACCGCACAGATACGCAGTATTTT.

This chain uses TRBV11-2 with TRBJ2-2; 7 bases agree with TRBD2. The length of the CDR3 is 16 residues. The trim removed 5 bases at V and 4 bases at J, leaving 10 bases unmatched. Per the germline V gene, CDR1 is SGHAT and CDR2 is FQNNGV. As DNA, the CDR3 is TGTGCCAGCAGCCAGGGCCCGACTAGCTTCACCGGGGAGCTGTTTTTT. Translating it yields CASSQGPTSFTGELFF.

This chain joins TRBV14 and TRBJ2-5; 8 bases are shared with TRBD2. The J segment lost 1 base and the V segment lost 8 bases, leaving 6 bases of the junction unmatched. CDR3 length equals 14 residues. Germline loops: CDR1 SGHDN, CDR2 FVKESK. CDR3 amino acids: CASPGRGVQETQYF. In nucleotides, the CDR3 is TGTGCCAGCCCGGGGCGGGGGGTCCAAGAGACCCAGTACTTC.

The chain uses TRBV14 and TRBJ2-7, with 13 positions matching TRBD2. Germline assignment: CDR1 SGHDN and CDR2 FVKESK. V gave up 5 bases and J gave up 0 bases; unmatched junction bases: 10. CDR3 length: 18 amino acids. The CDR3 sequence: CASSRGGLAGLSSYEQYF. CDR3 coding DNA: TGTGCCAGCAGCAGGGGGGGACTAGCGGGGCTGAGCTCCTACGAGCAGTACTTC.

The chain links TRBV11-1 to TRBJ2-4; no firm D call. Trimming cost V 5 bases and J 0 bases, with 8 bases left between them. The germline gives CDR1 SGHAT, CDR2 FQDESV (reference sequence). The CDR3 is made up of 14 amino acids. The CDR3 region is CASSPVLAKNIQYF. In DNA form, the CDR3 reads TGTGCCAGCAGCCCTGTCTTAGCCAAAAACATTCAGTACTTC.

This sequence joins TRBV10-1 and TRBJ2-5, with D perhaps TRBD2 (6 bases). The V end lost 4 bases, the J end lost 7 bases, and 10 bases lay between the germline ends. The CDR3 extends over 12 amino acids. CDR1 and CDR2 from the germline V gene are WNHNN and SYGVQD (reference sequence). CDR3 coding DNA: TGCGCCAGCAGTGGGGCCGGGGGGACCCAGTACTTC. It translates to CASSGAGGTQYF.

This clone was observed a handful of times. This sequence joins TRBV7-9 and TRBJ2-7; D is possibly TRBD2 (7 bases). Trimming removed 5 bases at V and 5 bases at J, with 16 bases between. Germline loops: CDR1 SEHNR, CDR2 FQNEAQ (reference sequence). This CDR3 spans 14 amino acids. The CDR3 bases are TGTGCCAGCAGCCAGGGAGGGGGGAACGACGAGCAGTACTTC. Translation: CASSQGGGNDEQYF.

This clone appeared a few times. The V and J genes are TRBV18 and TRBJ1-2, with D unresolved. The V end was cut by 3 bases, the J end by 8 bases, with 13 bases between. The germline gives CDR1 KGHSH, CDR2 LQKENI. This CDR3 has 13 residues. Here the CDR3 reads CASSPDASGGYTF. The CDR3 DNA sequence: TGTGCCAGCTCACCGGACGCATCGGGAGGCTACACCTTC. Filled out from reference TRBV18 and TRBJ1-2, the complete variable domain reads NAGVMQNPRHLVRRRGQEARLRCSPMKGHSHVYWYRQLPEEGLKFMVYLQKENIIDESGMPKERFSAEFPKEGPSILRIQQVVRGDSAAYFCASSPDASGGYTFGSGTRLTVV.